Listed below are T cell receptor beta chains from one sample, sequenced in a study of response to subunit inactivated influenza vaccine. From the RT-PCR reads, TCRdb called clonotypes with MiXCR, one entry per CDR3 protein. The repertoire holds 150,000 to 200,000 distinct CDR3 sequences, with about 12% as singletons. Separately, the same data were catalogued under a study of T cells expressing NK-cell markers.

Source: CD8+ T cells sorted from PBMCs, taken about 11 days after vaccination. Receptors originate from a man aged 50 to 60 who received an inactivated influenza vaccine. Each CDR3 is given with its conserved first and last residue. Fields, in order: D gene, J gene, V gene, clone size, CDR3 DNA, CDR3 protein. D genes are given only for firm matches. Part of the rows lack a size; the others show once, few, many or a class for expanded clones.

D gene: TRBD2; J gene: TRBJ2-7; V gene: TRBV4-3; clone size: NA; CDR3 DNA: TGCGCCAGCAGCCAAGGAGTTTCTAGCGGATACGAGCAGTACTTC; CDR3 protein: CASSQGVSSGYEQYF
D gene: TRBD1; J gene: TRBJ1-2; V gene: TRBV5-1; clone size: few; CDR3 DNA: TGCGCCAGCAGCTTGGGGACAGGGGATAATGGCTACACCTTC; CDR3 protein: CASSLGTGDNGYTF
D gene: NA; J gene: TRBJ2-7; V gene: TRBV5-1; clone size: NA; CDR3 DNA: TGCGCCAGCAGCCCGACGGGGGCCCCAATGTTAGGAGAGCAGTACTTC; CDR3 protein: CASSPTGAPMLGEQYF
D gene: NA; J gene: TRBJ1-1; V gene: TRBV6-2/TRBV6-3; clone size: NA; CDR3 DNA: TGTGCCAGCAGTCTAGGGAGCCCTGAAGCTTTCTTT; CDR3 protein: CASSLGSPEAFF
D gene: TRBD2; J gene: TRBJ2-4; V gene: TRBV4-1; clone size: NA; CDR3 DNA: TGCGCCAGCAGCCAAGATGGGGGGGTCAAAAACATTCAGTACTTC; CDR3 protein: CASSQDGGVKNIQYF
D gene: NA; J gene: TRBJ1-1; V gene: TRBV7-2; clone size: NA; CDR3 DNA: TGTGCCAGCAGCTTAGGGCACGGGCGGGAGACTGAAGCTTTCTTT; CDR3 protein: CASSLGHGRETEAFF
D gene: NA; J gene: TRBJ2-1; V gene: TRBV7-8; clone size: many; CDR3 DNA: TGTGCCAGCAGTCAGATGGGGAATGAGCAGTTCTTC; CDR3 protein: CASSQMGNEQFF
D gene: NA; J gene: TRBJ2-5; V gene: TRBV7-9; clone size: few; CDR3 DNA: TGTGCCAGCAGACCCCCTTCAGTCCAAGAGACCCAGTACTTC; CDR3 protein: CASRPPSVQETQYF
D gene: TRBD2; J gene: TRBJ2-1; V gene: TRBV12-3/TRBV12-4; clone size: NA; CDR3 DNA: TGTGCCAGCAGTTTAGTGGCTAGCGGACCGAATGAGCAGTTCTTC; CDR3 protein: CASSLVASGPNEQFF
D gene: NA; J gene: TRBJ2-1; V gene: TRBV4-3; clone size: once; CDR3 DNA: TGCGCCAGCAGCCAAGTGGTCAGTGGGGATGAGCAGTTCTTC; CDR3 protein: CASSQVVSGDEQFF
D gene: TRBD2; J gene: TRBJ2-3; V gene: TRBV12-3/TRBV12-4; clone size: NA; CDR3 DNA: TGTGCCAGCAGTTTTTTTCCTCTAGCGGGAGGGTTTGATACGCAGTATTTT; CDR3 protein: CASSFFPLAGGFDTQYF
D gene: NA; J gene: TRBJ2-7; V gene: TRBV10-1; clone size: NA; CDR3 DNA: TGCGCCAGCAGTGAGGGACCCCCGAACACCTTCTACGAGCAGTACTTC; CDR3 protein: CASSEGPPNTFYEQYF
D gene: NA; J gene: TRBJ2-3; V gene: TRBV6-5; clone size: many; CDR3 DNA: TGTGCCAGCAGTTTCCGGGGGAGCACAGATACGCAGTATTTT; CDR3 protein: CASSFRGSTDTQYF
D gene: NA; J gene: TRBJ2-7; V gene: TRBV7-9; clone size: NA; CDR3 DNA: TGTGCCAGCAGCTTAGCAGGATACGACGAGCAGTACTTC; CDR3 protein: CASSLAGYDEQYF
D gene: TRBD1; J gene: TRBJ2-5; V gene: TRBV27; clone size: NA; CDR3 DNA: TGTGCCAGCAGTCCGTGGACAGGGGCAGAGACCCAGTACTTC; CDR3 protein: CASSPWTGAETQYF
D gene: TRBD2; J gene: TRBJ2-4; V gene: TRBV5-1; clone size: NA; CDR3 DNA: TGCGCCAGCAGCTTGGGTAGCGGGGGCAAAAACATTCAGTACTTC; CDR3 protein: CASSLGSGGKNIQYF
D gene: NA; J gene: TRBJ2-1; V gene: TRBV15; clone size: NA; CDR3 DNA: TGTGCCACCAGCAGAGAAGATTACAATGAGCAGTTCTTC; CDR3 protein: CATSREDYNEQFF
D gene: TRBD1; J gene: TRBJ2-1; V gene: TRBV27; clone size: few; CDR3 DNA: TGTGCCAGCAGTCCACACAGGGGCCCTAGGGATGAGCAGTTCTTC; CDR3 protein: CASSPHRGPRDEQFF
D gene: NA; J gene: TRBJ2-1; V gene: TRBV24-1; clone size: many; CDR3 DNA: TGTGCCACCAGGGCAGACCTGGGAAATGAGCAGTTCTTC; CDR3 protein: CATRADLGNEQFF
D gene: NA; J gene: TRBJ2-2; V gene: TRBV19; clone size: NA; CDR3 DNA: TGTGCCAGTAGTATTTACGAGAACACCGGGGAGCTGTTTTTT; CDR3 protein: CASSIYENTGELFF
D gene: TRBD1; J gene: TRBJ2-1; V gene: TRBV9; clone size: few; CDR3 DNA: TGTGCCAGCAGCACCGGACAGGGAGGCTCCTACAATGAGCAGTTCTTC; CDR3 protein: CASSTGQGGSYNEQFF
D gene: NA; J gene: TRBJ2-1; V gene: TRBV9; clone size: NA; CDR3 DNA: TGTGCCAGCAGCGCCGCGTGGGGGGCAAATGAGCAGTTCTTC; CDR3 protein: CASSAAWGANEQFF
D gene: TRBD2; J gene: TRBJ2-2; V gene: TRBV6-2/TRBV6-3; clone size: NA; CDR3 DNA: TGTGCCAGCAGGAGACTAGCGGGGAACACCGGGGAGCTGTTTTTT; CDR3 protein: CASRRLAGNTGELFF
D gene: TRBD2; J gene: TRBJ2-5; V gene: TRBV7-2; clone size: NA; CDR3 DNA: TGTGCCAGCAGCTTAGCGCCCGCGGGGGGCCAAGAGACCCAGTACTTC; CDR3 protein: CASSLAPAGGQETQYF
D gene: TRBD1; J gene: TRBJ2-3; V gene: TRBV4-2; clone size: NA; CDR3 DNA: TGTGCCAGCAGCACCATCTCCGGGACAGGGGAAGCAGATACGCAGTATTTT; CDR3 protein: CASSTISGTGEADTQYF
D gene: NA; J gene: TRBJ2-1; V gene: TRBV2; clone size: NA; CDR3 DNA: TGTGCCAGCAGTGTGTTCCCCAAGATAACCCTCTACAATGAGCAGTTCTTC; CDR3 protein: CASSVFPKITLYNEQFF